The subject of this entry is one T cell receptor beta chain. J was trimmed by 8 bases and V by 5 bases; bases with no gene match: 6. This CDR3 contains 14 residues. In germline, CDR1 is SGHNT, CDR2 YYREEE (reference sequence). Sequenced by immunoSEQ multiplex PCR; TCRdb stores in-frame clones only, minus some. The sample shows approximately 310,000 clones, around 87% of them seen only once. This specimen comes from a study of blood T cell repertoires in COVID-19. The receptor was isolated from a man aged 45 to 65 with active or convalescent COVID-19. This chain connects TRBV5-4 to TRBJ2-1; the match to TRBD2 covers 11 bases. The source material was peripheral blood. The DNA for the CDR3 is TGTGCCAGCAGTTTAGCGGGGGGGCGGTATGAGCAGTTCTTC. It codes for CASSLAGGRYEQFF.